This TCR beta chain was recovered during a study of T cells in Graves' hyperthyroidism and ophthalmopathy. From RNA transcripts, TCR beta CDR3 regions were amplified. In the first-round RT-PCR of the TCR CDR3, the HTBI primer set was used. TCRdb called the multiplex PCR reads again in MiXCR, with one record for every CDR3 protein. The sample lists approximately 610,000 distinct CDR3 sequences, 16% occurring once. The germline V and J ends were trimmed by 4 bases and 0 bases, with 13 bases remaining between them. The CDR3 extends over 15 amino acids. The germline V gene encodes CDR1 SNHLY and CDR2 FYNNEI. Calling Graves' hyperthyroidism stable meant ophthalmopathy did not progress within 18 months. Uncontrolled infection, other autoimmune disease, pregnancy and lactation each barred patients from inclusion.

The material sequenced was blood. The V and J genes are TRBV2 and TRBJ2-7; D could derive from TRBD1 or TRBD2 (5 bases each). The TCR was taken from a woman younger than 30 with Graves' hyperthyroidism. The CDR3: CASSGGRRSSYEQYF. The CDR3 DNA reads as TGTGCCAGCAGTGGGGGACGGAGGAGCTCCTACGAGCAGTACTTC.